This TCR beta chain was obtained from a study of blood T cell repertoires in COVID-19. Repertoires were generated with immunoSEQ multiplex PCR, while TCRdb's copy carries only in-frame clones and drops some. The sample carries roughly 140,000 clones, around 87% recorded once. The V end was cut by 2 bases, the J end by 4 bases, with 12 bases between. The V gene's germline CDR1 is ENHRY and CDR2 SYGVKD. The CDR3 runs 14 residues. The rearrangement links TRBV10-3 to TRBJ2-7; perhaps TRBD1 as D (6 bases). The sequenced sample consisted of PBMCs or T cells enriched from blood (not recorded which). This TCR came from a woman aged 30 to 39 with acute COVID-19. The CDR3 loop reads CAISEPGQLYEQYF. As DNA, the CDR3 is TGTGCCATCAGTGAGCCGGGACAACTTTACGAGCAGTACTTC.